This TCR beta chain was captured by sequencing in a study of OX40 agonist ivuxolimab in advanced cancers. CDR3 length: 13 amino acids. CDR1 is LNHDA and CDR2 is SQIVND in the germline V gene (reference sequence). The V and J ends lost 6 bases and 0 bases respectively, with 8 bases between them. Using immunoSEQ multiplex PCR, the repertoire was profiled, and TCRdb retains in-frame clones only, with some absent. This sample has about 79,000 clones; 90% occur once, and the top ten carry less than 0.35%. The chain recombines TRBV19 with TRBJ1-1; no clear D. This material consisted of CD4+ or CD8+ T cells sorted from blood, taken in a trial of the OX40 agonist ivuxolimab. The TCR comes from an adult with an advanced solid tumor such as melanoma, head and neck, liver or kidney cancer. The CDR3 DNA reads as TGTGCCAGTAGCCGCCTGTTGAACACTGAAGCTTTCTTT. Encoded protein: CASSRLLNTEAFF. The full variable domain, its missing parts supplied by reference TRBV19 and TRBJ1-1, is DGGITQSPKYLFRKEGQNVTLSCEQNLNHDAMYWYRQDPGQGLRLIYYSQIVNDFQKGDIAEGYSVSREKKESFPLTVTSAQKNPTAFYLCASSRLLNTEAFFGQGTRLTVV.